The sequence of this TCR beta chain was determined in a study of blood T cell repertoires in COVID-19. In the study overall: Specimens from acute and convalescent COVID-19 originated in the United States, Italy and Spain.

The age range of participants was 18 to 89 years, with residence in under 30 US areas. V shed 3 bases and J shed 7 bases, with 11 bases lying between them. CDR3 length: 12 amino acids. From germline, CDR1 is SGHDT and CDR2 YYEEEE. TCRdb keeps only in-frame clones here, not all; method: immunoSEQ multiplex PCR. The table records approximately 300,000 clones, around 87% of them present only once. The sample consisted of PBMCs or T cells enriched from blood (not recorded which). This rearrangement joins TRBV5-6 to TRBJ2-7; D might be TRBD2 (5 bases). The TCR was taken from a young woman with acute COVID-19. Here the CDR3 reads CASSWGTGEQYF. CDR3 sequence (DNA): TGTGCCAGCAGCTGGGGTACGGGGGAGCAGTACTTC.